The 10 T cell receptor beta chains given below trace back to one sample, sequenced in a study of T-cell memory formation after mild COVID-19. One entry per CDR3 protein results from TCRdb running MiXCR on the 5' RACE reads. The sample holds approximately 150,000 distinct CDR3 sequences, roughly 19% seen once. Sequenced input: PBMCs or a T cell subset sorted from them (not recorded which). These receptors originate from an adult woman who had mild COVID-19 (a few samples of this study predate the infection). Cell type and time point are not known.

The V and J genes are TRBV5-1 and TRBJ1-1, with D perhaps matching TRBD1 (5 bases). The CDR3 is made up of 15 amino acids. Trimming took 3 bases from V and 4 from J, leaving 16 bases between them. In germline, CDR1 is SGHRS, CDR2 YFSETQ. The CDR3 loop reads CASSSGTGVSTEAFF. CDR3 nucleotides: TGCGCCAGCAGCTCCGGTACGGGGGTTTCCACTGAAGCTTTCTTT. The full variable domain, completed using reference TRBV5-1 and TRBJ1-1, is KAGVTQTPRYLIKTRGQQVTLSCSPISGHRSVSWYQQTPGQGLQFLFEYFSETQRNKGNFPGRFSGRQFSNSRSEMNVSTLELGDSALYLCASSSGTGVSTEAFFGQGTRLTVV.

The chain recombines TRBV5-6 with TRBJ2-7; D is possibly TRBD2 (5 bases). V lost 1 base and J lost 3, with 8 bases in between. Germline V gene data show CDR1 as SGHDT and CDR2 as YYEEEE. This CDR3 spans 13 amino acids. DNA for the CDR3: TGTGCCAGCAGCTTGAGGAGGTACTACGAGCAGTACTTC. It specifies CASSLRRYYEQYF.

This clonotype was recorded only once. In DNA form, the CDR3 reads TGTGCCAGCAGCGTCACCGGATTAACTGAAGCTTTCTTT. Translating gives CASSVTGLTEAFF. This rearrangement joins TRBV9 to TRBJ1-1; D unclear. This CDR3 has 13 residues. V shed 2 bases and J shed 5 bases, with 10 bases lying between them. Germline assignment: CDR1 SGDLS and CDR2 YYNGEE.

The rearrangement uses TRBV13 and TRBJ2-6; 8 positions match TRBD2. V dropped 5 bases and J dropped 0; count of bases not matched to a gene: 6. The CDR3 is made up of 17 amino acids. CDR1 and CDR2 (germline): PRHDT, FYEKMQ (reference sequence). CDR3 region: CASSPGLAPSGANVLTF. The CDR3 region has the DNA TGTGCCAGCAGCCCCGGACTAGCACCCTCTGGGGCCAACGTCCTGACTTTC. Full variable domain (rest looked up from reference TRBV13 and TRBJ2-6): AAGVIQSPRHLIKEKRETATLKCYPIPRHDTVYWYQQGPGQDPQFLISFYEKMQSDKGSIPDRFSAQQFSDYHSELNMSSLELGDSALYFCASSPGLAPSGANVLTFGAGSRLTVL.

CDR3: CASSRTSGSTGELFF. In DNA form, the CDR3 reads TGTGCCAGCAGTCGGACTAGCGGCAGTACCGGGGAGCTGTTTTTT. The chain couples TRBV5-5 to TRBJ2-2; 10 bases are a match to TRBD2. Per the germline V gene, CDR1 is SGHKS and CDR2 is YYEKEE (reference sequence). Losses at the gene ends were 5 bases for V and 5 bases for J; bases not matched to a gene: 6. The CDR3 sequence is 15 residues long.

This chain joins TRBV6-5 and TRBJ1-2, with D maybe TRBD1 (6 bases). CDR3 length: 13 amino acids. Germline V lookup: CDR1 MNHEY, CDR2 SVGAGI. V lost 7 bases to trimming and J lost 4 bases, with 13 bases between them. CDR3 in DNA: TGTGCCAGCACCACAATACAGGGCTATGGCTACACCTTC. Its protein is CASTTIQGYGYTF.

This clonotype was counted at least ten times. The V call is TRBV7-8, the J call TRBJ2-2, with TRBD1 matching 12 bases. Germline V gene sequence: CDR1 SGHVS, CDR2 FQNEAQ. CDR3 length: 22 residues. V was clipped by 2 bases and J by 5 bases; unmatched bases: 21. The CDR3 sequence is CASSLRRERDRGRLRKTGELFF. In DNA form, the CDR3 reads TGTGCCAGCAGCTTAAGGCGAGAAAGGGACAGGGGGCGCTTAAGGAAGACCGGGGAGCTGTTTTTT. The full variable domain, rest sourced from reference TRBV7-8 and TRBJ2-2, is GAGVSQSPRYKVAKRGQDVALRCDPISGHVSLFWYQQALGQGPEFLTYFQNEAQLDKSGLPSDRFFAERPEGSVSTLKIQRTQQEDSAVYLCASSLRRERDRGRLRKTGELFFGEGSRLTVL.

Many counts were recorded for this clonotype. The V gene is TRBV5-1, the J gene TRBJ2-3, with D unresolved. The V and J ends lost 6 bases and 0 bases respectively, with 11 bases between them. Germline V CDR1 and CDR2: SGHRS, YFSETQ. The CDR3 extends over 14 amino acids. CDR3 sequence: CASKSAVSTDTQYF. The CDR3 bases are TGCGCCAGCAAGTCGGCGGTTAGCACAGATACGCAGTATTTT.

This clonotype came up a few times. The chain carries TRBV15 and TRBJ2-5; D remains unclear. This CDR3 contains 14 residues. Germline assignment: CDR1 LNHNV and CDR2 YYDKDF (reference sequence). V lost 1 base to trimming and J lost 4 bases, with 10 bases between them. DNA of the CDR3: TGTGCCACCAGCAGAGGATCACGGCTAGAGACCCAGTACTTC. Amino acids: CATSRGSRLETQYF.

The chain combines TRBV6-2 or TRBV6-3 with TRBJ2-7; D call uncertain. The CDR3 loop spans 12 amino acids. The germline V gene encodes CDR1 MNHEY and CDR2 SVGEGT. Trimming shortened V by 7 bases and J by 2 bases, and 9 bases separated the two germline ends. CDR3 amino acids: CASTSVAYEQYF. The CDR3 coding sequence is TGTGCCAGCACCTCAGTGGCCTACGAGCAGTACTTC.